The 30 T cell receptor beta chains in this list originate from one sample, sequenced in a study of cytomegalovirus exposure and HLA in healthy donors. Both 60 Vbeta primers and 13 Jbeta primers went into the PCR. This table comes from immunoSEQ multiplex PCR, and its TCRdb copy is limited to in-frame clones, with some not included. The top ten clones hold approximately 2.4% of a sample with around 300,000 clones, 85% to 90% of them seen once. The sample was PBMCs. These receptors originate from a woman between 18 and 30 years old in good health and CMV-seronegative.

A word on this clone: Germline and junction disagree at one end, which may indicate a read error. The chain combines TRBV6-6 with TRBJ2-3; D possibly corresponds to TRBD1 (6 bases). Germline values: CDR1 MNHNY, CDR2 SVGAGI (reference sequence). The CDR3 has 16 residues. The CDR3 spells CASSSGQRSSTDTRYF. As DNA, the CDR3 is TGTGCCAGCAGTTCTGGACAGAGATCTAGCACAGATACGCGGTATTTT.

V gene TRBV19 combines with J gene TRBJ2-2, with 12 bases fitting TRBD1. Germline V gives CDR1 LNHDA, CDR2 SQIVND (reference sequence). J lost 5 bases, V lost 7 bases, and 14 bases had no gene match. This CDR3 comprises 18 residues. CDR3 coding DNA: TGTGCCAGTATTAAAACCGGGACAGGGGGCTCGTGGACCGGGGAGCTGTTTTTT. It codes for CASIKTGTGGSWTGELFF.

The genes are TRBV2 and TRBJ2-7; possibly TRBD1 for D (6 bases). CDR3 length: 15 amino acids. Germline CDR1 reads SNHLY; CDR2 reads FYNNEI. Trimming took off 4 bases at V and 0 bases at J, with 13 bases between the two ends. The CDR3 DNA reads as TGTGCCAGCAGTGTTGGTCAGGGGATCTCCTACGAGCAGTACTTC. As protein: CASSVGQGISYEQYF.

The chain couples TRBV10-1 to TRBJ2-7, with 8 positions matching TRBD1. Germline values: CDR1 WNHNN, CDR2 SYGVQD (reference sequence). V dropped 2 bases and J dropped 7; count of bases not matched to a gene: 4. This CDR3 is built from 13 residues. CDR3 protein: CASSEAGGREQYF. In nucleotides, the CDR3 is TGCGCCAGCAGTGAGGCAGGGGGCAGGGAGCAGTACTTC.

The chain links TRBV2 to TRBJ1-3; D is ambiguous. The germline gives CDR1 SNHLY, CDR2 FYNNEI. Trimming took off 4 bases at V and 4 bases at J, with 11 bases between the two ends. The CDR3 loop spans 14 amino acids. This CDR3 is CASSVEGSGNTIYF. Here the CDR3 DNA reads TGTGCCAGCAGTGTGGAGGGCTCGGGAAACACCATATATTTT.

The table lists this clone with a few counts. This rearrangement joins TRBV6-5 to TRBJ1-5; 7 bases are a match to TRBD1. CDR1 and CDR2 (germline): MNHEY, SVGAGI. This CDR3 contains 13 residues. V lost 6 bases, J lost 7 bases, and 6 bases stayed unmatched. The CDR3 bases are TGTGCCAGCAGCTTTACAGGGGAACAGCCCCAGCATTTT. Translating gives CASSFTGEQPQHF.

The CDR3 coding sequence is TGTGCCAGCAGCACATCTGGCGGAAATCAGCCCCAGCATTTT. Its translation is CASSTSGGNQPQHF. The chain has TRBV7-8 and TRBJ1-5; D ambiguous. CDR3 length equals 14 residues. The V end lost 5 bases, the J end lost 4 bases, and 12 bases lay between the germline ends. The germline CDR1 and CDR2 sequences are SGHVS and FQNEAQ. The whole variable domain, remainder taken from reference TRBV7-8 and TRBJ1-5, is GAGVSQSPRYKVAKRGQDVALRCDPISGHVSLFWYQQALGQGPEFLTYFQNEAQLDKSGLPSDRFFAERPEGSVSTLKIQRTQQEDSAVYLCASSTSGGNQPQHFGDGTRLSIL.

The chain uses TRBV19 and TRBJ2-1, with TRBD2 matching over 7 bases. With V trimmed by 0 bases and J by 10 bases, 9 bases remained unmatched. Per germline, CDR1 LNHDA and CDR2 SQIVND (reference sequence). The CDR3 is 15 amino acids. CDR3 nucleotide sequence: TGTGCCAGTAGTATAGATCGTTTCTCCGGGGGGGAGCAGTTCTTC. Translating gives CASSIDRFSGGEQFF.

In the case of this clone: Different DNA sequences within this sample yield the same CDR3. This chain joins TRBV5-1 and TRBJ2-7; D not certain. Germline CDR1 SGHRS, CDR2 YFSETQ. This CDR3 comprises 13 residues. V lost 0 bases, J lost 1 base, and 5 bases lay in between. The CDR3 DNA is TGCGCCAGCAGCTTGGCCACTTCCTACGAGCAGTACTTC. The encoded protein is CASSLATSYEQYF.

The gene calls are TRBV5-1 and TRBJ1-1; possibly TRBD1 for D (5 bases). From germline, CDR1 is SGHRS and CDR2 YFSETQ. V was trimmed by 2 bases and J by 4 bases, leaving 18 bases between them. This CDR3 is 16 amino acids long. The CDR3 region has the DNA TGCGCCAGCAGCTTCAGGGAAGAGTGGGTGGGCACTGAAGCTTTCTTT. Its protein product is CASSFREEWVGTEAFF.

The V call is TRBV19, the J call TRBJ1-5; TRBD1 agrees at 12 bases. Germline V gives CDR1 LNHDA, CDR2 SQIVND (reference sequence). V shed 5 bases, J shed 6 bases, and the junction held 5 bases outside the gene matches. The CDR3 covers 15 residues. CDR3 loop: CASSPGTGGFQPQHF. For the CDR3, the DNA is TGTGCCAGTAGTCCCGGGACAGGGGGCTTTCAGCCCCAGCATTTT.

The CDR3 DNA sequence: TGTGCCAGCAGCTTCGGGACTAGCGGTTCCCTTTCCTACAATGAGCAGTTCTTC. Translating gives CASSFGTSGSLSYNEQFF. The rearrangement links TRBV11-2 to TRBJ2-1, with 11 positions matching TRBD2. The CDR3 totals 18 residues. Germline CDR1 reads SGHAT; CDR2 reads FQNNGV. V was pared by 3 bases and J by 1 base, with 8 bases of the junction left unmatched.

The gene calls are TRBV6-4 and TRBJ2-2; D remains unclear. The CDR3 loop spans 15 amino acids. Germline V gene data show CDR1 as MRHNA and CDR2 as SNTAGT. V was trimmed by 4 bases and J by 1 base, leaving 10 bases between them. Written as DNA, the CDR3 is TGTGCCAGCAGTGTTGATCCGGGGAACACCGGGGAGCTGTTTTTT. It encodes CASSVDPGNTGELFF.

The chain recombines TRBV6-5 with TRBJ2-1; TRBD2 aligns across 11 bases. With 6 bases clipped from V and 4 bases from J, the junction kept 5 bases outside the gene matches. The CDR3 sequence is 15 residues long. Germline-derived CDR1 and CDR2 are MNHEY and SVGAGI. CDR3 bases: TGTGCCAGCAGCCCCCCTAGCGGGGGGTACAATGAGCAGTTCTTC. Translation gives CASSPPSGGYNEQFF.

The CDR3 DNA follows: TGTGCCAGCAGTGAATTTGGGACTAGTTTTTACAATGAGCAGTTCTTC. Translating it yields CASSEFGTSFYNEQFF. The chain couples TRBV6-1 to TRBJ2-1; 8 bases align to TRBD2. Germline CDR1 reads MNHNS; CDR2 reads SASEGT. The CDR3 runs 16 residues. The J segment lost 4 bases and the V segment lost 2 bases, leaving 7 bases of the junction unmatched.

The chain carries TRBV6-6 and TRBJ1-4; 7 nucleotides match TRBD1. With 6 bases clipped from V and 5 bases from J, the junction kept 12 bases outside the gene matches. CDR3 length equals 16 residues. CDR1 and CDR2 from the germline V gene are MNHNY and SVGAGI (reference sequence). The CDR3 nucleotides read TGTGCCAGCAGAAACCACAGGGGAACACTGAATGAAAAACTGTTTTTT. It yields the protein CASRNHRGTLNEKLFF.

The chain carries TRBV5-4 and TRBJ2-5; D is undetermined. The CDR3 is 14 residues long. V shed 4 bases and J shed 3 bases, with 13 bases lying between them. The germline CDR1 and CDR2 sequences are SGHNT and YYREEE (reference sequence). In DNA form, the CDR3 reads TGTGCCAGCAGCCACGCGGCGGCAGAAGAGACCCAGTACTTC. This encodes CASSHAAAEETQYF.

This clone has just one count. The chain joins TRBV9 to TRBJ1-4, with D uncertain. Germline-derived CDR1 and CDR2 are SGDLS and YYNGEE. The germline V and J ends were trimmed by 1 base and 3 bases, with 10 bases remaining between them. The CDR3 consists of 15 residues. CDR3 in DNA: TGTGCCAGCAGCGTAATAACAGCCCCTAATGAAAAACTGTTTTTT. It yields the protein CASSVITAPNEKLFF.

The chain employs TRBV11-3 and TRBJ2-1; maybe TRBD2 (5 bases). This CDR3 has 16 amino acids. V lost 5 bases and J lost 4, with 18 bases in between. Germline CDR1 and CDR2: SGHNT and YENEEA. CDR3 amino acids: CASSPGEAGIYNEQFF. CDR3 nucleotides: TGTGCCAGCAGCCCAGGAGAGGCGGGTATATACAATGAGCAGTTCTTC. Full variable domain (remainder filled in from reference TRBV11-3 and TRBJ2-1): EAGVVQSPRYKIIEKKQPVAFWCNPISGHNTLYWYLQNLGQGPELLIRYENEEAVDDSQLPKDRFSAERLKGVDSTLKIQPAELGDSAVYLCASSPGEAGIYNEQFFGPGTRLTVL.

This chain links TRBV30 with TRBJ1-6, with 11 bases aligning to TRBD1. V gave up 2 bases and J gave up 9 bases; unmatched junction bases: 3. Germline V gene data show CDR1 as GTSNPN and CDR2 as SVGIG (reference sequence). CDR3 length: 14 amino acids. The DNA of the CDR3 is TGTGCCTGGAGTTTAGGGACAGGGGGTTCACCCCTCCACTTT. Translating it yields CAWSLGTGGSPLHF.

This chain uses TRBV5-1 with TRBJ1-2; D not resolved. This CDR3 has 14 residues. The V gene's germline CDR1 is SGHRS and CDR2 YFSETQ. Deletions cut 0 bases from V and 0 bases from J, with 6 bases between. CDR3 amino acids: CASSLAGANYGYTF. The DNA for the CDR3 is TGCGCCAGCAGCTTGGCGGGAGCTAACTATGGCTACACCTTC.

The chain combines TRBV5-4 with TRBJ1-2, with D tentatively TRBD1 (5 bases). The CDR3 covers 13 residues. Looked up from germline, CDR1 is SGHNT and CDR2 is YYREEE (reference sequence). Trimming shortened V by 1 base and J by 9 bases, and 13 bases separated the two germline ends. CDR3 protein: CASSLMGGRSYTF. CDR3 bases: TGTGCCAGCAGCTTGATGGGGGGGAGGAGCTACACCTTC.

V is TRBV7-6 and J is TRBJ1-1, with TRBD1 matching over 10 bases. This CDR3 is 17 amino acids long. With V trimmed by 5 bases and J by 5 bases, 14 bases remained unmatched. Germline values: CDR1 SGHVS, CDR2 FNYEAQ. CDR3 DNA: TGTGCCAGCAGCCAGGCACAGGACAGGGGGAGCAGGACTGAAGCTTTCTTT. This sequence encodes CASSQAQDRGSRTEAFF. The entire variable domain, with the rest obtained from reference TRBV7-6 and TRBJ1-1, is as follows: GAGVSQSPRYKVTKRGQDVALRCDPISGHVSLYWYRQALGQGPEFLTYFNYEAQQDKSGLPNDRFSAERPEGSISTLTIQRTEQRDSAMYRCASSQAQDRGSRTEAFFGQGTRLTVV.

V gene TRBV6-5 combines with J gene TRBJ1-1; 10 nucleotides match TRBD1. The germline gives CDR1 MNHEY, CDR2 SVGAGI. The CDR3 is 14 amino acids. After removal of 11 bases from V and 1 base from J, the junction contained 7 bases not matched to a gene. The CDR3 DNA is TGTGCCTCGCGACAGGGGGCTCGGAACACTGAAGCTTTCTTT. The encoded protein is CASRQGARNTEAFF.

This chain uses TRBV5-6 with TRBJ1-1; D remains unclear. Germline values: CDR1 SGHDT, CDR2 YYEEEE. Trimming shortened V by 2 bases and J by 2 bases, and 13 bases separated the two germline ends. This CDR3 comprises 15 residues. In nucleotides, the CDR3 is TGTGCCAGCAGCTTTAACCGGAGGCAAAACACTGAAGCTTTCTTT. Residues: CASSFNRRQNTEAFF.

The rearrangement links TRBV5-4 to TRBJ2-1; 9 bases map to TRBD2. From germline, CDR1 is SGHNT and CDR2 YYREEE (reference sequence). V lost 0 bases and J lost 5; bases outside the gene matches: 3. CDR3 length: 15 residues. CDR3 amino acids: CASSLDSGGNNEQFF. In DNA, the CDR3 is TGTGCCAGCAGCTTGGACAGCGGGGGGAACAATGAGCAGTTCTTC.

The chain has TRBV7-2 and TRBJ2-1; 8 positions match TRBD2. CDR1 and CDR2 (germline): SGHTA, FQGNSA. This CDR3 is 18 amino acids long. Germline trimming cut 1 base from V and 0 bases from J; bases unmatched to any gene: 8. The CDR3 nucleotides read TGTGCCAGCAGCTTAGAGGGTAGCGGGGCGAGCTCCTACAATGAGCAGTTCTTC. This gives the protein CASSLEGSGASSYNEQFF.

The chain uses TRBV29-1 and TRBJ2-1, with D perhaps matching TRBD2 (6 bases). Germline-derived CDR1 and CDR2 are SQVTM and ANQGSEA. Trimming removed 6 bases at V and 12 bases at J, with 24 bases between. CDR3 length: 14 residues. This CDR3 is CSVVGDSIPGGQFF. CDR3 coding DNA: TGCAGCGTCGTAGGGGACTCGATCCCCGGTGGGCAGTTCTTC.

The rearrangement joins TRBV10-3 to TRBJ1-2, with TRBD1 as a possible D gene (6 bases). The V gene lost 6 bases and the J gene lost 4 bases, with 18 bases spanning the gap. This CDR3 comprises 15 residues. Per the germline V gene, CDR1 is ENHRY and CDR2 is SYGVKD. CDR3 amino acids: CAIRGAGTPVYGYTF. DNA for the CDR3: TGTGCCATCAGGGGGGCCGGGACGCCGGTCTATGGCTACACCTTC.

This chain links TRBV5-6 with TRBJ2-4; tentative D call: TRBD1 (5 bases). The germline V gene encodes CDR1 SGHDT and CDR2 YYEEEE. The CDR3 is made up of 16 amino acids. V lost 0 bases and J lost 0, with 10 bases in between. The CDR3 loop reads CASSLARVKAKNIQYF. The CDR3 nucleotides are TGTGCCAGCAGCTTGGCCAGGGTGAAAGCCAAAAACATTCAGTACTTC.